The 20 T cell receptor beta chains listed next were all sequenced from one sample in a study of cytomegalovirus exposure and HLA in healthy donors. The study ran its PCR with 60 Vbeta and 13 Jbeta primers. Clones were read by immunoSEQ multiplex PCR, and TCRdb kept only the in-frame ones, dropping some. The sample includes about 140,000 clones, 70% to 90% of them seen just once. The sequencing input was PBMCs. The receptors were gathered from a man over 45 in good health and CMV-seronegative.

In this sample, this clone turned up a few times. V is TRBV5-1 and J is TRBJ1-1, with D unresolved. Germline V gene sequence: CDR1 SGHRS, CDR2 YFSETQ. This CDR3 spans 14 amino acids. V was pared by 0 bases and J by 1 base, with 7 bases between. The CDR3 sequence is CASSLGGENTEAFF. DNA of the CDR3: TGCGCCAGCAGCTTGGGCGGAGAGAACACTGAAGCTTTCTTT.

The CDR3 nucleotides are TGCAGCGTTTCTCCGGACAGCGTACCCGGGGAGCTGTTTTTT. The encoded protein is CSVSPDSVPGELFF. The V and J genes are TRBV29-1 and TRBJ2-2, with D perhaps matching TRBD1 (6 bases). This CDR3 has 14 residues. Trimming left V 5 bases short and J 6 bases short, with 16 bases between. CDR1 SQVTM and CDR2 ANQGSEA come from the germline V gene.

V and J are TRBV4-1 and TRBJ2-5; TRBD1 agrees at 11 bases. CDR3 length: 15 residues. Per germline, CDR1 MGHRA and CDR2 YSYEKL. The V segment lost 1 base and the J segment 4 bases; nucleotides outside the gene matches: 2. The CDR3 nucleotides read TGCGCCAGCAGCCAAGCCGGGACAGGGGGAGAGACCCAGTACTTC. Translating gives CASSQAGTGGETQYF.

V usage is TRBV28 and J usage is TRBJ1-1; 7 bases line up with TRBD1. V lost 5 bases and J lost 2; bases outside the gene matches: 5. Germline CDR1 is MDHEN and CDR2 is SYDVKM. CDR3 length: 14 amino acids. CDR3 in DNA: TGTGCCAGCAGTCGGGGACAGCCTAACACTGAAGCTTTCTTT. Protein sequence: CASSRGQPNTEAFF.

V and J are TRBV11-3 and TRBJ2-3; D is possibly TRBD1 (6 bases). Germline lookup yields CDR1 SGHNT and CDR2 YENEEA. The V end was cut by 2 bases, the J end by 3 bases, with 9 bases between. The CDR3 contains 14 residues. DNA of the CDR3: TGTGCCAGCAGCTTACTGGGGGCGACAGATACGCAGTATTTT. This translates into CASSLLGATDTQYF. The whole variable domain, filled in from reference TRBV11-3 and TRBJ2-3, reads EAGVVQSPRYKIIEKKQPVAFWCNPISGHNTLYWYLQNLGQGPELLIRYENEEAVDDSQLPKDRFSAERLKGVDSTLKIQPAELGDSAVYLCASSLLGATDTQYFGPGTRLTVL.

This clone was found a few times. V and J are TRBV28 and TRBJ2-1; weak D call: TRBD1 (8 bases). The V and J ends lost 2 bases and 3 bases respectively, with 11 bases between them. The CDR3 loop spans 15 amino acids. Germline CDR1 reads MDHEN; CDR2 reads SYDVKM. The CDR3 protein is CASSLHRGGYNEQFF. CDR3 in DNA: TGTGCCAGCAGTTTACACAGGGGGGGCTACAATGAGCAGTTCTTC.

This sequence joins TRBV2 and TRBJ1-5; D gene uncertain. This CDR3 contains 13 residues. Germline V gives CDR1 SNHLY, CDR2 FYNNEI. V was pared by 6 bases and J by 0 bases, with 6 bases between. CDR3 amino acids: CASSVYSNQPQHF. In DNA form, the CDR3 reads TGTGCCAGCAGCGTGTATAGCAATCAGCCCCAGCATTTT.

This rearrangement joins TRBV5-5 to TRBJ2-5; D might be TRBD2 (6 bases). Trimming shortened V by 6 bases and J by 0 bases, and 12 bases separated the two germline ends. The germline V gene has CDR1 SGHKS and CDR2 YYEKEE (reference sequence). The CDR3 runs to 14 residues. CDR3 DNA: TGTGCCAGCATTAACCGGGACTACCAAGAGACCCAGTACTTC. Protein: CASINRDYQETQYF.

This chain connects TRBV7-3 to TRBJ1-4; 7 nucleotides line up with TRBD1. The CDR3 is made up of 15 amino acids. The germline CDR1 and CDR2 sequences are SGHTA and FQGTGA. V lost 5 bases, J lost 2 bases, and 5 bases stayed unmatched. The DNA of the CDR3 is TGTGCCAGCAGCCCGGGGGACAGTACTAATGAAAAACTGTTTTTT. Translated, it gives CASSPGDSTNEKLFF.

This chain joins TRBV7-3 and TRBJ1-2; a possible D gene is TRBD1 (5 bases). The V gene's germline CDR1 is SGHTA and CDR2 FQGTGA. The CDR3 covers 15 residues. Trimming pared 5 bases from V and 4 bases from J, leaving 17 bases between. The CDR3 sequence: CASSPTGGYGYGYTF. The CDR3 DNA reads TGTGCCAGCAGCCCCACGGGGGGTTATGGCTATGGCTACACCTTC.

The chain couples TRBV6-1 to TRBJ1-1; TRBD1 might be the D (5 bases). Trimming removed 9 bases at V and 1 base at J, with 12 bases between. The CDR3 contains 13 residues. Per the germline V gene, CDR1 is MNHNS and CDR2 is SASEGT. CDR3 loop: CASGSRGNTEAFF. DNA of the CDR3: TGTGCCAGTGGAAGTAGGGGGAACACTGAAGCTTTCTTT.

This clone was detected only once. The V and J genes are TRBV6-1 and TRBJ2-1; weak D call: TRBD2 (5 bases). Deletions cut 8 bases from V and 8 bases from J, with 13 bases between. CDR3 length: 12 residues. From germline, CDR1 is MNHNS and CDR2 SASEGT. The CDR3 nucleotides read TGTGCCAGCTCCCTAGCTGCTGATGAGCAGTTCTTC. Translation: CASSLAADEQFF.

In DNA form, the CDR3 reads TGTGCCAGTAGTCTAGGCGGGGCCCTTGATACGCAGTATTTT. Protein: CASSLGGALDTQYF. This chain connects TRBV19 to TRBJ2-3; tentative D call: TRBD2 (6 bases). Germline-derived CDR1 and CDR2 are LNHDA and SQIVND (reference sequence). The CDR3 has 14 residues. The germline V and J ends were trimmed by 5 bases and 6 bases, with 15 bases remaining between them. The full variable domain, in which reference TRBV19 and TRBJ2-3 provide the parts outside the CDR3, is DGGITQSPKYLFRKEGQNVTLSCEQNLNHDAMYWYRQDPGQGLRLIYYSQIVNDFQKGDIAEGYSVSREKKESFPLTVTSAQKNPTAFYLCASSLGGALDTQYFGPGTRLTVL.

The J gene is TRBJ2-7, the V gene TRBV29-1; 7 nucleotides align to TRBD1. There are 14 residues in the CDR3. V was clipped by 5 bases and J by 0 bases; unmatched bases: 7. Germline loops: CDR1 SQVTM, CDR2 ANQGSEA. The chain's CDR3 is CSVMVTGSSYEQYF. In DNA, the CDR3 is TGCAGCGTTATGGTGACAGGGAGCTCCTACGAGCAGTACTTC.

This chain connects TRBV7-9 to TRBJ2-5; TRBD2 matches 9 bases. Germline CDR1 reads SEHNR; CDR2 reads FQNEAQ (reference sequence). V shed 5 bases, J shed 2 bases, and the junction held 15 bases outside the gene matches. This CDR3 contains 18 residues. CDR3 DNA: TGTGCCAGCAGCCGTTCCGGGTTTCTAGCGGGGAAACAAGAGACCCAGTACTTC. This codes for CASSRSGFLAGKQETQYF.

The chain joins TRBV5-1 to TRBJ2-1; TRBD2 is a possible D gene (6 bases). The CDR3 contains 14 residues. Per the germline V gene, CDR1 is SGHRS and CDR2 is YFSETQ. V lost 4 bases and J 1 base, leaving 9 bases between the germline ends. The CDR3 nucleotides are TGCGCCAGCAGCAAACTAGCTTCCTACAATGAGCAGTTCTTC. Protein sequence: CASSKLASYNEQFF.

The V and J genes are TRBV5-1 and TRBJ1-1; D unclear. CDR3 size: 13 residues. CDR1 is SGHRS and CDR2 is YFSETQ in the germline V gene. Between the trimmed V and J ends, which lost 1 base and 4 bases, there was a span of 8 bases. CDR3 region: CASSLSSATEAFF. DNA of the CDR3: TGCGCCAGCAGCTTGTCCAGCGCCACTGAAGCTTTCTTT.

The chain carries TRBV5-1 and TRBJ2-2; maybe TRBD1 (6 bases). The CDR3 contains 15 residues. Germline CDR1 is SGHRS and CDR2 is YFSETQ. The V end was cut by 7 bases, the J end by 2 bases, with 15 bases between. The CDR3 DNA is TGCGCCAGCGGCCAGGACAGTTTTAACACCGGGGAGCTGTTTTTT. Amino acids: CASGQDSFNTGELFF.

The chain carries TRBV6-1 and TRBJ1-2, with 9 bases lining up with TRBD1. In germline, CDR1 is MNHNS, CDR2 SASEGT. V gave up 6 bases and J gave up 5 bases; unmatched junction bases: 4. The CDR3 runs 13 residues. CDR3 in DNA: TGTGCCAGCAGCGTAGGGACAGGGTATGGCTACACCTTC. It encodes CASSVGTGYGYTF.

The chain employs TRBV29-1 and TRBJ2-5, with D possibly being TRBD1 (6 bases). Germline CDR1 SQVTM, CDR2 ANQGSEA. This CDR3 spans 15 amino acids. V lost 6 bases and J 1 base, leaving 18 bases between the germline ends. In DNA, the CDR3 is TGCAGCGTCTTTTATATGACAGGCCCCCAAGAGACCCAGTACTTC. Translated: CSVFYMTGPQETQYF.